The clone carrying this T cell receptor (beta chain) was recorded at least ten times. What it binds is unknown. The junction departs from germline at one end; a sequencing error may be responsible. The TCR library protocol attached unique molecular identifiers to the individual cDNA molecules. MiXCR, run by TCRdb on the 5' RACE reads, gives a single entry per CDR3 protein. The repertoire holds tens of thousands of distinct CDR3 sequences, with roughly an eighth as singletons. Germline CDR1 and CDR2: SSHAT and FNYEAQ (reference sequence). The CDR3 length is 13 residues. This entry is derived from a study of early T cells in non-severe SARS-CoV-2 infection. Across the study: RNA in bulk from unsorted whole blood was sequenced, and chains were unpaired.

Overall study findings and caveats: A preference for anti-spike CD8 responses marked VDJdb matching, which missed private and CD4 specificities.

This clonotype was sampled from an adult who was a healthcare worker with PCR-confirmed SARS-CoV-2 infection or an uninfected control (not recorded which). The rearrangement joins TRBV7-7 to TRBJ2-7; D not certain. The sample taken for sequencing was whole blood. The CDR3 protein is CASSFRHGDEQYF. The CDR3 nucleotides are TGTGCTAGCAGCTTCCGCCATGGGGACGAGCAGTACTTC.